Listed here are 32 T cell receptor beta chains from one sample, sequenced in a study of CD8 T cells in ankylosing spondylitis. In TCRdb, the 5' RACE reads were re-called with MiXCR into one record per CDR3 protein. This table has nearly 350,000 distinct CDR3 sequences, approximately 14% appearing once. The sequencing sample was made of blood, either unsorted or a sorted T cell fraction (not recorded which). The source is a male donor with ankylosing spondylitis or in good health (not recorded which).

This clonotype was counted a few times. The chain couples TRBV7-9 to TRBJ1-1; TRBD1 might be the D (5 bases). This CDR3 spans 12 amino acids. Germline CDR1 is SEHNR and CDR2 is FQNEAQ (reference sequence). Trimming took off 0 bases at V and 10 bases at J, with 9 bases between the two ends. The CDR3 loop reads CASSLAQGLAFF. CDR3 in DNA: TGTGCCAGCAGCTTAGCGCAGGGTTTAGCTTTCTTT. Combining the CDR3 with reference TRBV7-9 and TRBJ1-1 gives the whole variable domain DTGVSQNPRHKITKRGQNVTFRCDPISEHNRLYWYRQTLGQGPEFLTYFQNEAQLEKSRLLSDRFSAERPKGSFSTLEIQRTEQGDSAMYLCASSLAQGLAFFGQGTRLTVV.

This clonotype has a handful of counts. V and J are TRBV3-1 and TRBJ1-1; TRBD1 matches at 8 bases. V lost 5 bases and J lost 8; bases outside the gene matches: 10. Germline V lookup: CDR1 LGHDT, CDR2 YNNKEL (reference sequence). CDR3 size: 14 residues. The CDR3 bases are TGTGCCAGCAGCTACCTACAGGGGGGCAAAGAAGCTTTCTTT. As protein: CASSYLQGGKEAFF.

V gene TRBV7-9 combines with J gene TRBJ1-1; D might be TRBD1 (6 bases). V was cut by 0 bases and J by 4 bases, with 15 bases left in between. CDR1 and CDR2 (germline): SEHNR, FQNEAQ (reference sequence). The CDR3 is 16 amino acids. The CDR3 bases are TGTGCCAGCAGCTTAGCGCTATCGAGGGGGGGCACTGAAGCTTTCTTT. Amino acids: CASSLALSRGGTEAFF.

This clonotype was observed a handful of times. V and J are TRBV6-5 and TRBJ1-3; D may be TRBD1 (5 bases). Germline values: CDR1 MNHEY, CDR2 SVGAGI. V was trimmed by 0 bases and J by 7 bases, leaving 13 bases between them. The CDR3 has 15 residues. CDR3 bases: TGTGCCAGCAGTTACTCGAGACCCTCAGGGAACACCATATATTTT. It encodes CASSYSRPSGNTIYF.

This chain uses TRBV7-9 with TRBJ2-3; D possibly corresponds to TRBD1 (6 bases). CDR3 length equals 13 residues. Trimming took 5 bases from V and 5 from J, leaving 11 bases between them. CDR1 is SEHNR and CDR2 is FQNEAQ in the germline V gene (reference sequence). The CDR3 DNA sequence: TGTGCCAGCAGCCTAATGACAGGAGATACGCAGTATTTT. It codes for CASSLMTGDTQYF.

A few counts support this clonotype. The chain joins TRBV9 to TRBJ1-1, with D uncertain. Germline lookup yields CDR1 SGDLS and CDR2 YYNGEE. This CDR3 is 14 amino acids long. V lost 0 bases and J 1 base, leaving 7 bases between the germline ends. The CDR3, as DNA: TGTGCCAGCAGCGTAGGAATAGAGAACACTGAAGCTTTCTTT. Protein: CASSVGIENTEAFF.

The sample holds many counts of this clonotype. This chain links TRBV12-3 or TRBV12-4 with TRBJ2-1; 15 bases are a match to TRBD2. This CDR3 spans 14 amino acids. V was pared by 5 bases and J by 9 bases, with 2 bases of the junction left unmatched. CDR3 amino acids: CASSEGLAGGEQFF. CDR3 DNA sequence: TGTGCCAGCAGTGAGGGACTAGCGGGAGGTGAGCAGTTCTTC.

This clonotype was picked up a small number of times. The chain recombines TRBV7-2 with TRBJ2-2; tentatively, D is TRBD1 or TRBD2 (5 bases each). Per the germline V gene, CDR1 is SGHTA and CDR2 is FQGNSA. This CDR3 has 14 amino acids. V gave up 6 bases and J gave up 7 bases, with 15 bases separating them. This chain's CDR3 is CASRAGAGGGELFF. The CDR3 DNA reads as TGTGCCAGCAGGGCCGGGGCCGGCGGCGGGGAGCTGTTTTTT.

Only a few counts were recorded for this clonotype. The rearrangement joins TRBV5-1 to TRBJ2-1; D may be TRBD2 (6 bases). The germline CDR1 and CDR2 sequences are SGHRS and YFSETQ. Trimming stripped 4 bases from V and 3 bases from J, with 17 bases between. CDR3 length equals 16 residues. In nucleotides, the CDR3 is TGCGCCAGCAGCACCGGGACTTTCCGGCTCTACAATGAGCAGTTCTTC. This encodes CASSTGTFRLYNEQFF.

The J gene is TRBJ1-1, the V gene TRBV6-5; 9 nucleotides line up with TRBD1. Germline V gives CDR1 MNHEY, CDR2 SVGAGI. The CDR3 length is 15 residues. After removal of 2 bases from V and 4 bases from J, the junction contained 5 bases not matched to a gene. This CDR3 reads CASSYHGQGFTEAFF. The CDR3 DNA sequence: TGTGCCAGCAGTTACCACGGACAGGGGTTCACTGAAGCTTTCTTT.

The chain uses TRBV30 and TRBJ2-2, with no clear D. The CDR3 runs 13 residues. The germline CDR1 and CDR2 sequences are GTSNPN and SVGIG (reference sequence). Trimming cost V 0 bases and J 2 bases, with 4 bases left between them. The CDR3 nucleotides are TGTGCCTGGAGTGTACCTAACACCGGGGAGCTGTTTTTT. This gives the protein CAWSVPNTGELFF. Looking up the rest from reference TRBV30 and TRBJ2-2 gives the full variable domain: SQTIHQWPATLVQPVGSPLSLECTVEGTSNPNLYWYRQAAGRGLQLLFYSVGIGQISSEVPQNLSASRPQDRQFILSSKKLLLSDSGFYLCAWSVPNTGELFFGEGSRLTVL.

This clonotype was seen a handful of times. This chain joins TRBV20-1 and TRBJ2-7, with D perhaps TRBD2 (5 bases). Trimming shortened V by 3 bases and J by 2 bases, and 14 bases separated the two germline ends. CDR1 is DFQATT, CDR2 SNEGSKA, per germline (reference sequence). This CDR3 is 14 amino acids long. CDR3 coding DNA: TGCAGTGCTAGTCGGGCCCCCGGGGCCTACGAGCAGTACTTC. Its protein is CSASRAPGAYEQYF.

The rearrangement joins TRBV15 to TRBJ2-3; tentatively, D is TRBD2 (6 bases). V was pared by 0 bases and J by 2 bases, with 15 bases between. The CDR3 length is 17 residues. Germline CDR1 LNHNV, CDR2 YYDKDF (reference sequence). CDR3 in DNA: TGTGCCACCAGCAGAGATATCGGCGGGATACTCACAGATACGCAGTATTTT. Its protein is CATSRDIGGILTDTQYF.

This clonotype was seen more than once but under ten times. Here the CDR3 reads CAISESLSDTQYF. The CDR3 DNA sequence: TGTGCCATCAGTGAGTCTCTTTCAGATACGCAGTATTTT. The chain employs TRBV10-3 and TRBJ2-3; D uncertain. With 0 bases removed from V and 4 bases from J, the gap between germline ends came to 5 bases. Per germline, CDR1 ENHRY and CDR2 SYGVKD. CDR3 length: 13 amino acids.

This clonotype was found a few times. CDR3 bases: TGTGCCAGCACCACGTCAGGGGTGATCTCTGGGGCCAACGTCCTGACTTTC. It translates to CASTTSGVISGANVLTF. V and J are TRBV12-3 or TRBV12-4 and TRBJ2-6; TRBD1 might be the D (6 bases). V was pared by 7 bases and J by 0 bases, with 16 bases between. This CDR3 is 17 amino acids long.

This clonotype was seen more than once but under ten times. This chain links TRBV12-3 or TRBV12-4 with TRBJ1-3; D gene ambiguous. There are 13 residues in the CDR3. V was trimmed by 3 bases and J by 3 bases, leaving 6 bases between them. The CDR3 reads CASSFGIGNTIYF. The CDR3 DNA sequence: TGTGCCAGCAGTTTCGGCATTGGAAACACCATATATTTT.

The CDR3 loop reads CATSRLLAGGPRQFF. The CDR3 region has the DNA TGTGCCACCAGCAGGTTACTAGCGGGAGGGCCTAGGCAGTTCTTC. The J gene is TRBJ2-1, the V gene TRBV15, with TRBD2 matching 13 bases. Germline assignment: CDR1 LNHNV and CDR2 YYDKDF (reference sequence). V lost 3 bases to trimming and J lost 12 bases; unmatched junction nucleotides: 8. This CDR3 is 15 amino acids long.

This clonotype was detected a few times. The chain couples TRBV12-3 or TRBV12-4 to TRBJ2-6, with D uncertain. The CDR3 covers 15 residues. The germline V and J ends were trimmed by 7 bases and 1 base, with 11 bases remaining between them. CDR3 amino acids: CASTPGQSGANVLTF. In nucleotides, the CDR3 is TGTGCCAGCACCCCTGGGCAGTCTGGGGCCAACGTCCTGACTTTC.

The V gene is TRBV20-1, the J gene TRBJ2-1; a weak D match, TRBD2 (6 bases). The V end was cut by 3 bases, the J end by 7 bases, with 7 bases between. The germline gives CDR1 DFQATT, CDR2 SNEGSKA (reference sequence). CDR3 length: 11 amino acids. DNA for the CDR3: TGCAGTGCTAGGGGAGGAAATGAGCAGTTCTTC. It codes for CSARGGNEQFF.

This clonotype has more than one count but fewer than ten. J is TRBJ1-2 and V is TRBV7-9; D remains ambiguous. The germline V and J ends were trimmed by 5 bases and 5 bases, with 9 bases remaining between them. This CDR3 is built from 12 residues. Germline V gene lookup returns CDR1 SEHNR and CDR2 FQNEAQ (reference sequence). The DNA for the CDR3 is TGTGCCAGCAGCCATGCCCGGTATGGCTACACCTTC. This codes for CASSHARYGYTF.

The chain uses TRBV28 and TRBJ2-5; D ambiguous. Germline V gene lookup returns CDR1 MDHEN and CDR2 SYDVKM. V dropped 4 bases and J dropped 4 bases, with 16 bases sitting between them. The CDR3 totals 15 residues. DNA for the CDR3: TGTGCCAGCAGTTCCCCCCTAGGGCCCTCAGAGACCCAGTACTTC. Protein product: CASSSPLGPSETQYF.

J is TRBJ2-1 and V is TRBV2; D gene unclear. With 9 bases removed from V and 5 bases from J, the gap between germline ends came to 14 bases. Germline-derived CDR1 and CDR2 are SNHLY and FYNNEI. The CDR3 length is 13 residues. CDR3 residues: CASILNADNEQFF. CDR3 coding DNA: TGTGCCAGTATACTGAACGCGGACAATGAGCAGTTCTTC.

This chain connects TRBV24-1 to TRBJ2-1; 8 bases map to TRBD2. The CDR3 spans 17 residues. Germline CDR1 reads KGHDR; CDR2 reads SFDVKD. Trimming cost V 2 bases and J 1 base; bases outside gene matches: 6. The CDR3 DNA is TGTGCCACCAGTGATTCGGGAGGGGAGGAATCCTACAATGAGCAGTTCTTC. This translates into CATSDSGGEESYNEQFF.

The V call is TRBV5-4, the J call TRBJ1-2, with D possibly TRBD1 on 5 matching bases. The CDR3 runs 13 residues. Germline values: CDR1 SGHNT, CDR2 YYREEE (reference sequence). Trimming took off 2 bases at V and 8 bases at J, with 13 bases between the two ends. In DNA, the CDR3 is TGTGCCAGCAGCTTTGGGGCGGGGGAAGGCTACACCTTC. This gives the protein CASSFGAGEGYTF.

This clonotype was found a few times. The chain couples TRBV5-1 to TRBJ2-7, with 10 bases lining up with TRBD2. J gave up 3 bases and V 4 bases, and 10 bases lay outside the gene matches. CDR3 length: 16 residues. The V gene's germline CDR1 is SGHRS and CDR2 YFSETQ. CDR3 region: CASSGGPGLAFYEQYF. CDR3 DNA sequence: TGCGCCAGCAGCGGGGGGCCGGGACTAGCGTTCTACGAGCAGTACTTC.

This clonotype turned up a few times. In DNA, the CDR3 is TGTGCCAGCAGCCGCTCGGGCACCGGGGAGCTGTTTTTT. Protein product: CASSRSGTGELFF. V usage is TRBV6-1 and J usage is TRBJ2-2; D gene uncertain. The CDR3 is 13 amino acids. Trimming took 6 bases from V and 4 from J, leaving 9 bases between them. Germline CDR1 and CDR2: MNHNS and SASEGT.

A few counts support this clonotype. J is TRBJ2-2 and V is TRBV5-1; D gene unclear. This CDR3 spans 15 amino acids. V lost 5 bases and J lost 1, with 12 bases in between. The germline gives CDR1 SGHRS, CDR2 YFSETQ. The CDR3 nucleotides are TGCGCCAGCAGTCGGTTGGGCTTGAACACCGGGGAGCTGTTTTTT. Amino acids: CASSRLGLNTGELFF.

This clonotype was seen once. The V call is TRBV29-1, the J call TRBJ1-2; no clear D gene. The CDR3 extends over 14 amino acids. V gave up 0 bases and J gave up 4 bases, with 12 bases separating them. Germline CDR1 is SQVTM and CDR2 is ANQGSEA. CDR3 sequence (DNA): TGCAGCGTTGAAGATGGGCATTCTATCTATGGCTACACCTTC. Translating it yields CSVEDGHSIYGYTF.

This clonotype was counted only a few times. The rearrangement links TRBV9 to TRBJ2-3; TRBD2 agrees at 9 bases. Germline CDR1 and CDR2: SGDLS and YYNGEE. Losses at the gene ends were 4 bases for V and 10 bases for J; bases not matched to a gene: 13. There are 15 residues in the CDR3. CDR3 protein: CASSIAGGPSHAQYF. The CDR3, as DNA: TGTGCCAGCAGCATCGCGGGAGGGCCGAGTCACGCGCAGTATTTT. The full variable domain, in which reference TRBV9 and TRBJ2-3 provide the parts outside the CDR3, is DSGVTQTPKHLITATGQRVTLRCSPRSGDLSVYWYQQSLDQGLQFLIQYYNGEERAKGNILERFSAQQFPDLHSELNLSSLELGDSALYFCASSIAGGPSHAQYFGPGTRLTVL.

The V gene is TRBV7-9, the J gene TRBJ2-1; D assignment may be TRBD1 or TRBD2 (5 bases each). Germline lookup yields CDR1 SEHNR and CDR2 FQNEAQ (reference sequence). CDR3 length: 13 residues. Trimming took off 5 bases at V and 5 bases at J, with 10 bases between the two ends. Here the CDR3 DNA reads TGTGCCAGCAGCCGGGACGGCGACAATGAGCAGTTCTTC. Its translation is CASSRDGDNEQFF.

Worth noting for this clonotype: At one boundary the junction diverges from the germline segment, which might be a read error. This sequence joins TRBV7-9 and TRBJ2-7; no firm D call. The CDR3 is made up of 15 amino acids. The germline V gene encodes CDR1 SEHNR and CDR2 FQNEAQ (reference sequence). Written as DNA, the CDR3 is TGTGCCAGCAGCTTAGGGGAAGTTCGCTCCTCCGAGCAGTACTTC. This encodes CASSLGEVRSSEQYF.

This clonotype occurred a few times. V usage is TRBV5-1 and J usage is TRBJ2-2; possibly TRBD2 for D (6 bases). V lost 4 bases and J lost 1, with 11 bases in between. The CDR3 length is 15 residues. The germline V gene encodes CDR1 SGHRS and CDR2 YFSETQ. Written as DNA, the CDR3 is TGCGCCAGCAGCCCCTGGGGGGTGAACACCGGGGAGCTGTTTTTT. Translating it yields CASSPWGVNTGELFF.